A selection of T cell receptor beta chains follows, all from one sample in a study of identical twins. TCRdb recomputed calls from the 5' RACE reads with MiXCR, one row per CDR3 protein. Here the sample spans some 630,000 distinct CDR3 sequences, 7% to 7.5% being singletons. This sample was also put to use in a study of yellow fever vaccine responses in identical twins.

The sample consisted of PBMCs. These TCRs come from a woman aged 18-35 years in good health. Both conserved end residues are part of each CDR3. D genes are given only for firm matches. Clone size is given for some rows only: seen once, a few or many times, or a class if the clone is expanded.

V gene	clone size	D gene	J gene	CDR3 protein	CDR3 DNA
TRBV10-3	many	.	TRBJ1-3	CAISPMPTGNTIYF	TGTGCCATCAGTCCCATGCCTACTGGAAACACCATATATTTT
TRBV12-3/TRBV12-4	many	.	TRBJ2-2	CASNPFGGVTTGELFF	TGTGCCAGCAACCCGTTCGGAGGCGTAACTACCGGGGAGCTGTTTTTT
TRBV20-1	.	.	TRBJ2-2	CCARGSEAGKGANTGELFF	TGCTGTGCTAGAGGCTCCGAGGCGGGAAAAGGTGCGAACACCGGGGAGCTGTTTTTT
TRBV12-3/TRBV12-4	.	TRBD1	TRBJ2-6	CASSENRGLRSGANVLTF	TGTGCCAGCAGCGAGAACAGGGGGCTTCGCTCTGGGGCCAACGTCCTGACTTTC
TRBV10-3	.	TRBD1	TRBJ1-1	CAIRAGTGDTEAFF	TGTGCCATCAGAGCCGGGACAGGGGACACTGAAGCTTTCTTT
TRBV6-9	few	TRBD2	TRBJ2-1	CASTSGRDRRVLAGGPQFF	TGTGCCAGCACCTCGGGCCGGGACAGGAGAGTCCTAGCGGGAGGGCCCCAGTTCTTC
TRBV7-9	.	.	TRBJ2-2	CASSLFGGASNTGELFF	TGTGCCAGCAGCTTATTCGGCGGGGCTTCGAACACCGGGGAGCTGTTTTTT
TRBV3-1	many	TRBD2	TRBJ2-3	CASSLAGVGTDTQYF	TGTGCCAGCAGCCTAGCGGGAGTTGGTACAGATACGCAGTATTTT
TRBV20-1	many	.	TRBJ2-5	CSATTPGIEETQYF	TGCAGTGCCACCACCCCCGGGATTGAAGAGACCCAGTACTTC
TRBV29-1	.	.	TRBJ2-5	CSVRRGIYETQYF	TGCAGCGTTCGCCGGGGCATTTACGAGACCCAGTACTTC
TRBV7-9	.	.	TRBJ1-4	CAGRRADNEKLFF	TGTGCCGGCCGGCGGGCAGATAATGAAAAACTGTTTTTT
TRBV13	.	TRBD2	TRBJ2-3	CASSLRTSGDTDTQYF	TGTGCCAGCAGCTTAAGGACTAGCGGGGACACAGATACGCAGTATTTT
TRBV29-1	.	.	TRBJ2-3	CSVEDGQRRPTPDTQYF	TGCAGCGTTGAAGATGGGCAGCGGCGTCCGACCCCAGATACGCAGTATTTT
TRBV6-5	many	TRBD1	TRBJ2-3	CATQGGTDTQYF	TGTGCCACCCAGGGGGGCACAGATACGCAGTATTTT
TRBV15	many	.	TRBJ2-2	CATSSAYQELFF	TGTGCCACCAGCAGCGCATATCAGGAGCTGTTTTTT
TRBV6-2/TRBV6-3	many	TRBD1	TRBJ1-5	CASSIGTDSFGRGNQPQHF	TGTGCCAGCAGTATTGGGACAGATTCGTTCGGTAGGGGGAATCAGCCCCAGCATTTT
TRBV27	many	.	TRBJ1-5	CASSLLQNQPQHF	TGTGCCAGCAGTTTATTACAGAATCAGCCCCAGCATTTT
TRBV10-3	few	TRBD1	TRBJ1-3	CAISEWGQNSGNTIYF	TGTGCCATCAGTGAGTGGGGACAGAACTCTGGAAACACCATATATTTT
TRBV7-6	.	.	TRBJ2-2	CASSYSLGELFF	TGTGCCAGCAGCTATAGCCTCGGGGAGCTGTTTTTT
TRBV28	few	TRBD1	TRBJ1-1	CASSLRGGSEAFF	TGTGCCAGCAGTTTACGAGGGGGCTCTGAAGCTTTCTTT
TRBV27	.	.	TRBJ1-2	CASSLSGRGSSLNYGYTF	TGTGCCAGCAGTTTATCCGGAAGGGGCAGCTCCTTAAACTATGGCTACACCTTC
TRBV6-1	few	TRBD1	TRBJ2-3	CASRDRARESTDTQYF	TGTGCCAGCAGGGACAGGGCCAGGGAGAGCACAGATACGCAGTATTTT
TRBV29-1	many	.	TRBJ2-5	CSVGYGIQETQYF	TGCAGCGTTGGTTACGGGATTCAAGAGACCCAGTACTTC
TRBV6-1	.	TRBD2	TRBJ2-2	CASRPTGTSGRVGELFF	TGTGCCAGCAGGCCCACCGGGACTAGCGGGAGGGTCGGGGAGCTGTTTTTT
TRBV7-9	few	.	TRBJ1-4	CASSHNVGNEKLFF	TGTGCCAGCAGCCACAACGTTGGAAATGAAAAACTGTTTTTT
TRBV9	many	TRBD2	TRBJ2-1	CASSASGGPYNEQFF	TGTGCCAGCAGCGCGTCGGGGGGACCCTACAATGAGCAGTTCTTC
TRBV10-3	.	.	TRBJ2-7	CAISHSYEQYF	TGTGCCATCAGTCATAGCTACGAGCAGTACTTC
TRBV4-2	few	.	TRBJ2-1	CASSQLQDSYNEQFF	TGTGCCAGCAGCCAACTGCAGGACTCCTACAATGAGCAGTTCTTC
TRBV3-1	.	.	TRBJ2-5	CASSHNWGRGETQYF	TGTGCCAGCAGCCATAACTGGGGGCGGGGAGAGACCCAGTACTTC
TRBV20-1	.	.	TRBJ2-6	CSARAPPQSGANVLTF	TGCAGTGCTAGAGCTCCTCCCCAATCTGGGGCCAACGTCCTGACTTTC
TRBV3-1	.	.	TRBJ2-5	CASRDYRGQETQYF	TGTGCCAGCAGGGACTATAGAGGCCAAGAGACCCAGTACTTC
TRBV6-1	.	TRBD1	TRBJ1-5	CASGGTGSRPQHF	TGTGCCAGCGGAGGGACAGGGTCGAGGCCCCAGCATTTT
TRBV14	many	.	TRBJ2-2	CASSQDRIAGELFF	TGTGCCAGCAGCCAAGATAGAATAGCCGGGGAGCTGTTTTTT
TRBV5-1	few	.	TRBJ2-2	CASSLELVQGAGELFF	TGCGCCAGCAGCTTGGAGCTAGTCCAAGGCGCCGGGGAGCTGTTTTTT
TRBV10-3	few	.	TRBJ1-5	CAISSTGGDQPQHF	TGTGCCATCAGCTCGACAGGAGGGGATCAGCCCCAGCATTTT
TRBV12-3/TRBV12-4	.	TRBD2	TRBJ2-5	CASSLLGERGWGETQYF	TGTGCCAGCAGTTTACTGGGGGAGCGGGGATGGGGAGAGACCCAGTACTTC
TRBV6-5	few	.	TRBJ1-3	CASSSPADGGRSSGNTIYF	TGTGCCAGCAGTTCCCCCGCCGACGGGGGACGGAGCTCTGGAAACACCATATATTTT
TRBV7-2	few	.	TRBJ1-1	CASSRGPVAPAKAFF	TGTGCCAGCAGCAGGGGCCCCGTCGCACCGGCAAAAGCTTTCTTT
TRBV4-1	.	TRBD2	TRBJ2-2	CASSQEPGLAGGTNTGELFF	TGCGCCAGCAGCCAAGAGCCGGGACTAGCGGGGGGGACTAACACCGGGGAGCTGTTTTTT
TRBV3-1	few	.	TRBJ2-5	CASSQSNRIETQYF	TGTGCCAGCAGCCAATCGAACCGGATAGAGACCCAGTACTTC
TRBV20-1	.	.	TRBJ2-1	CSARKRTAASEQFF	TGCAGTGCTAGAAAGCGGACCGCGGCAAGTGAGCAGTTCTTC
TRBV5-1	many	TRBD1	TRBJ1-1	CASSSSPGQLGAEAFF	TGCGCCAGCAGCTCTTCCCCGGGACAGCTGGGCGCTGAAGCTTTCTTT
TRBV28	many	TRBD2	TRBJ2-3	CASSLSGRLAGDPQYF	TGTGCCAGCAGTTTATCGGGGCGTCTAGCGGGAGACCCGCAGTATTTT
TRBV12-3/TRBV12-4	many	.	TRBJ1-2	CASSPGRTASYGYTF	TGTGCCAGCAGTCCCGGGCGGACGGCTAGCTATGGCTACACCTTC
TRBV28	few	TRBD2	TRBJ2-5	CASRPPTSGRELGAQYF	TGTGCCAGCAGACCTCCGACTAGCGGGAGAGAACTGGGGGCCCAGTACTTC
TRBV11-2	.	.	TRBJ2-7	CASSLARAPAYEQYF	TGTGCCAGCAGCTTAGCCAGGGCCCCAGCCTACGAGCAGTACTTC
TRBV12-3/TRBV12-4	many	TRBD2	TRBJ2-1	CASSLGASGGSYNEQFF	TGTGCCAGCAGTTTAGGGGCTAGCGGGGGTTCCTACAATGAGCAGTTCTTC
TRBV5-1	many	.	TRBJ2-3	CASSPLGGDTDTQYF	TGCGCCAGCAGCCCCCTCGGCGGGGACACAGATACGCAGTATTTT
TRBV5-5	many	TRBD1	TRBJ1-4	CASSGQGLTTNEKLFF	TGTGCCAGCTCGGGACAGGGGCTGACAACTAATGAAAAACTGTTTTTT
TRBV5-6	.	.	TRBJ2-1	CASSPPLGGQFF	TGTGCCAGCAGCCCACCCCTAGGGGGGCAGTTCTTC
TRBV29-1	many	TRBD2	TRBJ2-7	CSVPAGDSYEQYF	TGCAGCGTTCCAGCGGGAGACTCCTACGAGCAGTACTTC
TRBV5-1	.	TRBD2	TRBJ2-1	CASGSGGGNEQFF	TGCGCCAGTGGTAGCGGGGGGGGTAATGAGCAGTTCTTC
TRBV4-2	few	TRBD1	TRBJ2-5	CASSRTGDQETQYF	TGTGCCAGCAGCAGGACAGGGGACCAAGAGACCCAGTACTTC
TRBV11-2	many	.	TRBJ2-7	CASSLGGHYEQYF	TGTGCCAGCAGCTTAGGGGGCCACTACGAGCAGTACTTC
TRBV6-1	.	.	TRBJ1-2	CASSAKGSGGYTF	TGTGCCAGCAGTGCTAAGGGATCCGGAGGCTACACCTTC
TRBV29-1	few	.	TRBJ2-2	CSVYKTFTGELFF	TGCAGCGTCTACAAAACCTTCACCGGGGAGCTGTTTTTT
TRBV12-3/TRBV12-4	few	.	TRBJ1-2	CASSFERGVYGYTF	TGTGCCAGCAGTTTTGAGCGGGGAGTATATGGCTACACCTTC
TRBV15	few	.	TRBJ1-2	CATSSPQDGGNYGYTF	TGTGCCACCAGCAGTCCACAGGATGGGGGAAACTATGGCTACACCTTC